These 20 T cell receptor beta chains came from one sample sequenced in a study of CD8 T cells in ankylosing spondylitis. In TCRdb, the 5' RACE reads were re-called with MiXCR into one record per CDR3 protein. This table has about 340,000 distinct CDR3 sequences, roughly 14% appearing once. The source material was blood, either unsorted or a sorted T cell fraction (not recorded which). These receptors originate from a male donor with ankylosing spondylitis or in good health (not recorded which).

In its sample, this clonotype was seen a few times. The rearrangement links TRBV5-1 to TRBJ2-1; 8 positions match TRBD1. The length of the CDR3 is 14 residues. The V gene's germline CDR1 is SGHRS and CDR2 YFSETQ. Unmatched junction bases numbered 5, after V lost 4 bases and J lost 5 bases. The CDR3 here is CASSPRDRNNEQFF. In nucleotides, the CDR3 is TGCGCCAGCAGCCCCCGGGACAGGAACAATGAGCAGTTCTTC. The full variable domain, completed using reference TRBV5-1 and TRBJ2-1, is KAGVTQTPRYLIKTRGQQVTLSCSPISGHRSVSWYQQTPGQGLQFLFEYFSETQRNKGNFPGRFSGRQFSNSRSEMNVSTLELGDSALYLCASSPRDRNNEQFFGPGTRLTVL.

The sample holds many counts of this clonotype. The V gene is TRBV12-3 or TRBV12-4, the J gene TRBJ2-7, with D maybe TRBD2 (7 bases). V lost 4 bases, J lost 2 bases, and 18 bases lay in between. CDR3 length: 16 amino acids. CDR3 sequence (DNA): TGTGCCAGCAGTTCCATAAGGGGGAGGGGAACCTACGAGCAGTACTTC. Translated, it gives CASSSIRGRGTYEQYF.

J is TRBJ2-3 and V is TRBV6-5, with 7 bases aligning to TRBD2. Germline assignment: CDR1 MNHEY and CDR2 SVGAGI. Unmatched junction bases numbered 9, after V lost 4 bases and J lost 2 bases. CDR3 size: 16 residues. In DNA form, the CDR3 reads TGTGCCAGCAGTTCAAGGGCTAGCGGTTCCACAGATACGCAGTATTTT. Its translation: CASSSRASGSTDTQYF.

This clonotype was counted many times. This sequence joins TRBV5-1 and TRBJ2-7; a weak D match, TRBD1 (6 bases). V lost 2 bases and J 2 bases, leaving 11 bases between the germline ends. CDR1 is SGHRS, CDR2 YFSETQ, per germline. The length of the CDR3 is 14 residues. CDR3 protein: CASSFGDRPYEQYF. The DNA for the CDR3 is TGCGCCAGCAGCTTCGGAGACAGGCCCTACGAGCAGTACTTC.

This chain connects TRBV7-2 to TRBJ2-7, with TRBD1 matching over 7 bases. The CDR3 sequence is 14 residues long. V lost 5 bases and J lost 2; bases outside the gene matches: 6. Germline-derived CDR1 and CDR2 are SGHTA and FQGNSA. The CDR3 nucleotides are TGTGCCAGCAGCACCAGGCAGGGGGCCTACGAGCAGTACTTC. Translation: CASSTRQGAYEQYF. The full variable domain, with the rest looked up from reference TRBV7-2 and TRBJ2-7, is GAGVSQSPSNKVTEKGKDVELRCDPISGHTALYWYRQSLGQGLEFLIYFQGNSAPDKSGLPSDRFSAERTGGSVSTLTIQRTQQEDSAVYLCASSTRQGAYEQYFGPGTRLTVT.

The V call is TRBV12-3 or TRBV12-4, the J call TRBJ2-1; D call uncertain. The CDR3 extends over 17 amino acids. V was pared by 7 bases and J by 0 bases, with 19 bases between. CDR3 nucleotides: TGTGCCAGCACCTTGGGGATCCTCTTTAGCTCCTACAATGAGCAGTTCTTC. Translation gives CASTLGILFSSYNEQFF.

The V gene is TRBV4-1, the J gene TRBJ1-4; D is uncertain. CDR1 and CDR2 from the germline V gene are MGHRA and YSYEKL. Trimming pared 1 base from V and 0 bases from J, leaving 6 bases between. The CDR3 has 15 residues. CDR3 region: CASSQVIPTNEKLFF. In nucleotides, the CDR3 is TGCGCCAGCAGCCAAGTCATCCCAACTAATGAAAAACTGTTTTTT.

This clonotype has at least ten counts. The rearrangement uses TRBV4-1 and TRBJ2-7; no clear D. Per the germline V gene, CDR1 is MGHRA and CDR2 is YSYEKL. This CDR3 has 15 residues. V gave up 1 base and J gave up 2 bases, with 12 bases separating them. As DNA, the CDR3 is TGCGCCAGCAGCCAAGGACGGCCCGGAGCCTACGAGCAGTACTTC. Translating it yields CASSQGRPGAYEQYF.

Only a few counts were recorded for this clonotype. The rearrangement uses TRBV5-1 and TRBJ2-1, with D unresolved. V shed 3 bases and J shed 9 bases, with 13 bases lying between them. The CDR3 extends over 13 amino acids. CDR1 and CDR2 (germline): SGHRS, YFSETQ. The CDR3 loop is CASSSQRRGEQFF. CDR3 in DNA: TGCGCCAGCAGCTCGCAACGGCGAGGTGAGCAGTTCTTC.

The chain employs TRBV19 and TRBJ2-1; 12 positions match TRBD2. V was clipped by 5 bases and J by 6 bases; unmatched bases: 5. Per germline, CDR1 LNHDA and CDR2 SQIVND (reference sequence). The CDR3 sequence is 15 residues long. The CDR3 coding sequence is TGTGCCAGTAGTCACACTAGCGGGAGGATCAATGAGCAGTTCTTC. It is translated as CASSHTSGRINEQFF.

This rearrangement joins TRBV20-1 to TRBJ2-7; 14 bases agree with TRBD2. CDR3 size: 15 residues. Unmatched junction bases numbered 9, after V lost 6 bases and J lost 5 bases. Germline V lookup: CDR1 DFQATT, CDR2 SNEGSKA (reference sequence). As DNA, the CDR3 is TGCAGTGCCACTCGACTAGCGGGGGGGCTGAACGAGCAGTACTTC. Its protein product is CSATRLAGGLNEQYF.

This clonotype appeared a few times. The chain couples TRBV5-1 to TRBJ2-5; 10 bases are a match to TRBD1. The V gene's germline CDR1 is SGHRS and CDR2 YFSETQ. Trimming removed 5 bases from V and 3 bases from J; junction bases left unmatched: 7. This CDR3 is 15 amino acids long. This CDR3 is CASRPTGTGEETQYF. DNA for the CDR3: TGCGCCAGCAGGCCGACCGGGACAGGGGAAGAGACCCAGTACTTC.

Here the CDR3 reads CAISESKGIRGYTF. CDR3 sequence (DNA): TGTGCCATCAGTGAGTCGAAGGGCATACGGGGCTACACCTTC. V usage is TRBV10-3 and J usage is TRBJ1-2, with D hard to call. This CDR3 is 14 amino acids long. The germline CDR1 and CDR2 sequences are ENHRY and SYGVKD. The V gene lost 0 bases and the J gene lost 8 bases, with 13 bases spanning the gap.

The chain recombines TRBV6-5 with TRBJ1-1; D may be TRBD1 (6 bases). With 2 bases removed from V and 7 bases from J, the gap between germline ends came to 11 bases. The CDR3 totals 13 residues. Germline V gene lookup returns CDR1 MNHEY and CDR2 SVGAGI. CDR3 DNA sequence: TGTGCCAGCAGTTACGGGGGGCAGGGTGAAGCTTTCTTT. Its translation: CASSYGGQGEAFF.

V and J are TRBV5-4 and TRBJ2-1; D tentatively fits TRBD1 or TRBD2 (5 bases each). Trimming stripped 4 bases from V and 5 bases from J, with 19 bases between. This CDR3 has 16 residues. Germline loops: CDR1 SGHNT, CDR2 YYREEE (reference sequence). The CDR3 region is CASSPTPQWGNNEQFF. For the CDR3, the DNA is TGTGCCAGCAGCCCGACCCCCCAGTGGGGGAACAATGAGCAGTTCTTC.

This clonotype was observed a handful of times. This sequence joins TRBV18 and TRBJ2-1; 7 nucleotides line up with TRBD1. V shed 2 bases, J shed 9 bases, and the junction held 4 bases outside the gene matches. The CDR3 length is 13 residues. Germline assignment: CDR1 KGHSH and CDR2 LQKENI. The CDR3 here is CASSPDRAGEQFF. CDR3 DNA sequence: TGTGCCAGCTCACCAGACAGGGCGGGTGAGCAGTTCTTC.

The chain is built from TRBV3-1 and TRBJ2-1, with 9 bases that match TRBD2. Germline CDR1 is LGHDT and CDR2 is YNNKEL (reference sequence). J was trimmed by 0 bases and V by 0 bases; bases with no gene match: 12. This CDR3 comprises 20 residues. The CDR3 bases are TGTGCCAGCAGCCAAGAGTACTGGCGGGAGGGCCCTAGCTCCTACAATGAGCAGTTCTTC. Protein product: CASSQEYWREGPSSYNEQFF.

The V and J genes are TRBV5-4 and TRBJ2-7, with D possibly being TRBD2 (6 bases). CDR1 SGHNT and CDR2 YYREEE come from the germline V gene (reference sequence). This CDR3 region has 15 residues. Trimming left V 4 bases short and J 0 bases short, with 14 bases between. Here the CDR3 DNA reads TGTGCCAGCAGCCCGGGACTCTCGGGCTCCTACGAGCAGTACTTC. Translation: CASSPGLSGSYEQYF.

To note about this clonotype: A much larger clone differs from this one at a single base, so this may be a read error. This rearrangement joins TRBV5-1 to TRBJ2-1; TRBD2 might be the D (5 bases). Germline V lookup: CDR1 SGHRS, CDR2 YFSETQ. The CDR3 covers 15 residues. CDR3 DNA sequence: TGCGCCATCAGCTTTAGGACTGACTCCTACAATGAGCAGTTCTTC. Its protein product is CAISFRTDSYNEQFF.

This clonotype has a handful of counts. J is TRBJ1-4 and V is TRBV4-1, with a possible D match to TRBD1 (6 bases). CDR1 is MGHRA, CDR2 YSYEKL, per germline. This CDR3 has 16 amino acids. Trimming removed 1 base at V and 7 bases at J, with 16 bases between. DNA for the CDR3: TGCGCCAGCAGCCAAGGACAAGCTATCAGGGGTGAAAAACTGTTTTTT. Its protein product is CASSQGQAIRGEKLFF.